This T cell receptor beta chain was sequenced for a study of OX40 agonist ivuxolimab in advanced cancers. Germline V gives CDR1 SGHTA, CDR2 FQGNSA. This CDR3 has 14 amino acids. Losses at the gene ends were 4 bases for V and 6 bases for J; bases not matched to a gene: 5. Only in-frame clones appear in the TCRdb table, and some are missing; sequencing was by immunoSEQ multiplex PCR. The table records about 60,000 clones, around 83% of them present only once. Regarding this clone: What it recognizes is unknown.

Findings and limits, study-wide: Averaging showed that CD8+ T cells had more expanded clones than CD4+ did.

The sample was CD4+ or CD8+ T cells sorted from blood, taken in a trial of the OX40 agonist ivuxolimab. The receptor's source is an adult with an advanced solid tumor such as melanoma, head and neck, liver or kidney cancer. The chain combines TRBV7-2 with TRBJ2-1, with 8 bases identical to TRBD1. CDR3 residues: CASSYSTGVNEQFF. For the CDR3, the DNA is TGTGCCAGCAGCTATTCGACAGGGGTCAATGAGCAGTTCTTC.